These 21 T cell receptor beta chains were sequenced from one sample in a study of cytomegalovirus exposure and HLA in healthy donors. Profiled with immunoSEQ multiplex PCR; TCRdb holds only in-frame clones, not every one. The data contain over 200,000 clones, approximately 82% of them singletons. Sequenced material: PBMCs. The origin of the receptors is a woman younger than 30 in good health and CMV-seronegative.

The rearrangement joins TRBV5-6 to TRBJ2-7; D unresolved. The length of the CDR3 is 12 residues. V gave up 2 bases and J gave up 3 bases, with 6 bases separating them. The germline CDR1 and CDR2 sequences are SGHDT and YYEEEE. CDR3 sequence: CASSFGLYEQYF. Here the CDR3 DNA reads TGTGCCAGCAGCTTCGGCCTCTACGAGCAGTACTTC.

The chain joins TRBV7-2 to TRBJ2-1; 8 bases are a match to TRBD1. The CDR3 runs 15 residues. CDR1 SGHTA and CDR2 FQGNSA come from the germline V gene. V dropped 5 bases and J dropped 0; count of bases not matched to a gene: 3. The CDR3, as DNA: TGTGCCAGCAGCCCCGACAGGGGCTCCTACAATGAGCAGTTCTTC. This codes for CASSPDRGSYNEQFF.

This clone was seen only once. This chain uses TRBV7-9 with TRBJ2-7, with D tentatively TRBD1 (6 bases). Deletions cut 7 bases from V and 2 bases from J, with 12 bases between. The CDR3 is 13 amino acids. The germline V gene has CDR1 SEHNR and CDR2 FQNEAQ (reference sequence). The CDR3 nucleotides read TGTGCCAGCAAACCGGGACAAGCCTACGAGCAGTACTTC. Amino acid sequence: CASKPGQAYEQYF.

CDR3 region: CASTSRGSSYNEQFF. CDR3 DNA: TGTGCCAGCACCTCCCGGGGAAGCTCCTACAATGAGCAGTTCTTC. The V call is TRBV6-6, the J call TRBJ2-1; D is perhaps TRBD2 (5 bases). Trimming shortened V by 7 bases and J by 0 bases, and 13 bases separated the two germline ends. Germline lookup yields CDR1 MNHNY and CDR2 SVGAGI (reference sequence). The CDR3 sequence is 15 residues long.

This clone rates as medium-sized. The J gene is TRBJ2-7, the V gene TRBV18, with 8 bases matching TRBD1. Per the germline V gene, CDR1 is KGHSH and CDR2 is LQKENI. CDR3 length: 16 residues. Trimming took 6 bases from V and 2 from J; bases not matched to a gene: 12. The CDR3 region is CASSPTPRTGTYEQYF. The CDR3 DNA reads TGTGCCAGCTCCCCTACCCCTCGGACAGGGACCTACGAGCAGTACTTC.

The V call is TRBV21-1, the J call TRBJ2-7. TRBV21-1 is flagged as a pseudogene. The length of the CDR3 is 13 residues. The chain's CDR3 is CASSTGARYEQYF. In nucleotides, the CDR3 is TGTGCCAGCAGCACCGGGGCCCGCTACGAGCAGTACTTC.

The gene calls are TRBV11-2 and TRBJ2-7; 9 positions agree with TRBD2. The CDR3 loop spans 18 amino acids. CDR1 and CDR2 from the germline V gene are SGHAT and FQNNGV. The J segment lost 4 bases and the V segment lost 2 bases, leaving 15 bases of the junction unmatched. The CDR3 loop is CASSLTVPVSGSSYEQYF. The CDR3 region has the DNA TGTGCCAGCAGCTTAACGGTCCCGGTTAGCGGGAGCTCATACGAGCAGTACTTC.

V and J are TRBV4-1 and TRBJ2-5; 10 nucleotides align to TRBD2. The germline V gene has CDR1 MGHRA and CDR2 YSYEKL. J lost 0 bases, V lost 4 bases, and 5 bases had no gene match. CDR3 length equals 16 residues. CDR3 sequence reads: CASSLPGLAYQETQYF. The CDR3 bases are TGCGCCAGCAGCCTACCGGGACTAGCGTACCAAGAGACCCAGTACTTC.

This chain's CDR3 is CASSQEGEGGRGYTF. The CDR3, as DNA: TGTGCCAGCAGCCAAGAGGGGGAGGGTGGTAGGGGCTACACCTTC. The chain couples TRBV4-2 to TRBJ1-2, with D possibly matching TRBD1 (5 bases). CDR3 length: 15 residues. With 0 bases removed from V and 8 bases from J, the gap between germline ends came to 16 bases. Germline V gives CDR1 LGHNA, CDR2 YNFKEQ.

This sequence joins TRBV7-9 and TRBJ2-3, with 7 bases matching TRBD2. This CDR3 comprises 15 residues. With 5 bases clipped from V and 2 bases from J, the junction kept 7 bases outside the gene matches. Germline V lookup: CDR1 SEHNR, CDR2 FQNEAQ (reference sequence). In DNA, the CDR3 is TGTGCCAGCAGCCCCCTGGGAGGGACCACAGATACGCAGTATTTT. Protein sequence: CASSPLGGTTDTQYF.

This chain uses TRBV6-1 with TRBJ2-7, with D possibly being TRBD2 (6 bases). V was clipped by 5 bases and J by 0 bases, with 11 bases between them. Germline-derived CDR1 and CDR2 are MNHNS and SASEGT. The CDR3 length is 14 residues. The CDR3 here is CASSSRGASYEQYF. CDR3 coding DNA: TGTGCCAGCAGTTCTCGCGGGGCCTCCTACGAGCAGTACTTC.

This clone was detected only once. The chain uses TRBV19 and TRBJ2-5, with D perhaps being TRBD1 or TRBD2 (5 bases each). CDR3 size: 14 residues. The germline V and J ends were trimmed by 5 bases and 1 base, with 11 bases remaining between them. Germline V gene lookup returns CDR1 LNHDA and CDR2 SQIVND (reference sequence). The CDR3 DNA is TGTGCCAGTAGTGAGGGGTGGCCCCAAGAGACCCAGTACTTC. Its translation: CASSEGWPQETQYF.

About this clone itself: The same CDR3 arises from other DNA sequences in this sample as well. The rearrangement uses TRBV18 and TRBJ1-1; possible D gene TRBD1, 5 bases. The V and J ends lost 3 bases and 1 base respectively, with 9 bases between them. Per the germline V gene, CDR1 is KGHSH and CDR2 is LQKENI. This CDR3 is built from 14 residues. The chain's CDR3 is CASSPLDTNTEAFF. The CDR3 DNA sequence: TGTGCCAGCTCACCTCTGGACACGAACACTGAAGCTTTCTTT.

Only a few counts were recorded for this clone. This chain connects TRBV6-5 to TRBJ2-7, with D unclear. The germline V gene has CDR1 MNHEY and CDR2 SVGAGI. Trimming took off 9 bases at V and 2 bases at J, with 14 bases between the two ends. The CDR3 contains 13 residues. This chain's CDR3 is CARVAWVPYEQYF. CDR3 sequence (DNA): TGTGCCAGGGTGGCCTGGGTCCCCTACGAGCAGTACTTC.

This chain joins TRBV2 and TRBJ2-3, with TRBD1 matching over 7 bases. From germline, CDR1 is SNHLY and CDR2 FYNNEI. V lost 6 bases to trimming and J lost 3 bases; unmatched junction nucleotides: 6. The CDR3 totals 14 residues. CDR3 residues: CASRRQGPTDTQYF. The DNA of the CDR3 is TGTGCCAGCAGAAGACAGGGCCCAACAGATACGCAGTATTTT.

The CDR3 coding sequence is TGTGCCAGCAGCACTCAGGGGGCAACTAATGAAAAACTGTTTTTT. Its protein product is CASSTQGATNEKLFF. The V and J genes are TRBV9 and TRBJ1-4, with TRBD1 identical over 7 bases. This CDR3 contains 15 residues. V gave up 4 bases and J gave up 0 bases; unmatched junction bases: 3. Looked up from germline, CDR1 is SGDLS and CDR2 is YYNGEE. Combining the CDR3 with reference TRBV9 and TRBJ1-4 gives the whole variable domain DSGVTQTPKHLITATGQRVTLRCSPRSGDLSVYWYQQSLDQGLQFLIQYYNGEERAKGNILERFSAQQFPDLHSELNLSSLELGDSALYFCASSTQGATNEKLFFGSGTQLSVL.

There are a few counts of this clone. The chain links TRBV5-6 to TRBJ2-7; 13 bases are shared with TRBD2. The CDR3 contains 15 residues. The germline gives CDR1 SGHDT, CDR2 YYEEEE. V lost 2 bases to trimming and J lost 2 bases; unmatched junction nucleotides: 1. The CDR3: CASSLGLAGAYEQYF. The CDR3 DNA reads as TGTGCCAGCAGCTTAGGACTAGCGGGGGCCTACGAGCAGTACTTC.

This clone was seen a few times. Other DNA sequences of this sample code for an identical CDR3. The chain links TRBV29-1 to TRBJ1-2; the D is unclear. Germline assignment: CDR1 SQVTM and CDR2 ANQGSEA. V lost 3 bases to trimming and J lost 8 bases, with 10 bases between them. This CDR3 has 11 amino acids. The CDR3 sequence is CSVEGSGGYTF. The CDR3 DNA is TGCAGCGTTGAGGGCAGTGGGGGCTACACCTTC. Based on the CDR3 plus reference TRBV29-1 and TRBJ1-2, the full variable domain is SAVISQKPSRDICQRGTSLTIQCQVDSQVTMMFWYRQQPGQSLTLIATANQGSEATYESGFVIDKFPISRPNLTFSTLTVSNMSPEDSSIYLCSVEGSGGYTFGSGTRLTVV.

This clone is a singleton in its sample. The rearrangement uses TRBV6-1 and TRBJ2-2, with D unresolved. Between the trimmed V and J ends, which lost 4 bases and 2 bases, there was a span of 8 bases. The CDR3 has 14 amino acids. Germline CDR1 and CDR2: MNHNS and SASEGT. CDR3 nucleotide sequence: TGTGCCAGCAGTGGAACCACAAACACCGGGGAGCTGTTTTTT. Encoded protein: CASSGTTNTGELFF.

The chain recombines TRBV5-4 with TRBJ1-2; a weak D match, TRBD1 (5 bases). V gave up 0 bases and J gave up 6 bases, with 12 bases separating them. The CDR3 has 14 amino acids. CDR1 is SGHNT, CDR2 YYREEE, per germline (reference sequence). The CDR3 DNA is TGTGCCAGCAGCTTGGCAGGGCAGGGACATGGCTACACCTTC. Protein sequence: CASSLAGQGHGYTF. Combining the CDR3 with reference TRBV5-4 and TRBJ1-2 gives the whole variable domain ETGVTQSPTHLIKTRGQQVTLRCSSQSGHNTVSWYQQALGQGPQFIFQYYREEENGRGNFPPRFSGLQFPNYSSELNVNALELDDSALYLCASSLAGQGHGYTFGSGTRLTVV.

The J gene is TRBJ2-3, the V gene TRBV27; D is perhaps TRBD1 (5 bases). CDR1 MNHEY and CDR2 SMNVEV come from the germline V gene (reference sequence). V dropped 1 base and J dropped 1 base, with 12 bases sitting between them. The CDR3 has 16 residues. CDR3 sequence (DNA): TGTGCCAGCAGTTTATTGACCGGCAGGGGCACAGATACGCAGTATTTT. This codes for CASSLLTGRGTDTQYF.